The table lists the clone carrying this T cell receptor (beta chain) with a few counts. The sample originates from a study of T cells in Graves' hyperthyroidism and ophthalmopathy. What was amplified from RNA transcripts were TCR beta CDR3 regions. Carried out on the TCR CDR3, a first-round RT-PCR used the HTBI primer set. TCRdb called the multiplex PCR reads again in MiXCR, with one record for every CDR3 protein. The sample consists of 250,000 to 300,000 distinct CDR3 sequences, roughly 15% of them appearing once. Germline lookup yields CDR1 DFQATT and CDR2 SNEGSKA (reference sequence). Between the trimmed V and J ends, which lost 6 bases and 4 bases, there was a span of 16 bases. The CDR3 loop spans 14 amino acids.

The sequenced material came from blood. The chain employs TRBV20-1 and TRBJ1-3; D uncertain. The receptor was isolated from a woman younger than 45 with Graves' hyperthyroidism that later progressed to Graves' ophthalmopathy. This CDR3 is CSADPRVEGNTIYF. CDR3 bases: TGCAGTGCCGACCCCCGGGTAGAAGGAAACACCATATATTTT.